One sample yielded the 13 T cell receptor beta chains listed below, sequenced in a study of technical replicates of blood from a handful of donors. Data came from immunoSEQ multiplex PCR; TCRdb stores just in-frame clones and leaves some out. This repertoire shows under 75,000 clones, more than 85% found once; its top ten account for 3.5% to 5.5%. The sample consisted of PBMCs. Receptors originate from a human donor in good health. Some clones in this sample may be carry-over from other donors' samples.

The rearrangement joins TRBV5-5 to TRBJ2-7; the D gene is possibly TRBD1 (8 bases). CDR1 and CDR2 (germline): SGHKS, YYEKEE (reference sequence). The length of the CDR3 is 15 residues. V was cut by 2 bases and J by 2 bases, with 14 bases left in between. The CDR3 DNA follows: TGTGCCAGCAGCTTACAGGGGGGGGAAACCTACGAGCAGTACTTC. This gives the protein CASSLQGGETYEQYF.

This sequence joins TRBV5-1 and TRBJ1-1; no clear D. V gave up 4 bases and J gave up 2 bases, with 15 bases separating them. Per germline, CDR1 SGHRS and CDR2 YFSETQ. CDR3 size: 15 residues. The CDR3 DNA is TGCGCCAGCAGCCCGATGACATCTACTAACACTGAAGCTTTCTTT. It translates to CASSPMTSTNTEAFF.

This clone occurred once. This chain links TRBV5-1 with TRBJ1-6, with D tentatively TRBD1 (5 bases). CDR3 length: 14 residues. Germline CDR1 and CDR2: SGHRS and YFSETQ. The V end lost 0 bases, the J end lost 10 bases, and 11 bases lay between the germline ends. The CDR3 nucleotides are TGCGCCAGCAGCTTGGGTAGGGAGGGGTCACCCCTCCACTTT. Amino acids: CASSLGREGSPLHF.

The gene calls are TRBV5-1 and TRBJ1-1; the D gene is possibly TRBD1 (5 bases). CDR1 SGHRS and CDR2 YFSETQ come from the germline V gene. CDR3 length: 15 amino acids. The ends were cut back, 4 bases at V and 5 bases at J, with 18 bases in the middle. The CDR3 sequence is CASSREGTWGTEAFF. CDR3 coding DNA: TGCGCCAGCAGCAGGGAGGGGACGTGGGGGACTGAAGCTTTCTTT.

V and J are TRBV4-1 and TRBJ1-1; D remains unclear. V was shortened by 1 base and J by 5 bases, with 14 bases between the two germline ends. The CDR3 runs 15 residues. Germline CDR1 is MGHRA and CDR2 is YSYEKL. CDR3 sequence reads: CASSQAGGRGTEAFF. DNA of the CDR3: TGCGCCAGCAGCCAAGCCGGCGGGCGAGGGACTGAAGCTTTCTTT.

This chain connects TRBV5-1 to TRBJ1-1; 10 positions match TRBD1. This CDR3 comprises 15 residues. After removal of 4 bases from V and 1 base from J, the junction contained 4 bases not matched to a gene. Germline CDR1 and CDR2: SGHRS and YFSETQ. DNA of the CDR3: TGCGCCAGCAGCCCAGACAGGGGGCCGAACACTGAAGCTTTCTTT. The encoded protein is CASSPDRGPNTEAFF.

The chain recombines TRBV5-5 with TRBJ1-1; 7 positions match TRBD1. Germline V gives CDR1 SGHKS, CDR2 YYEKEE (reference sequence). The V segment lost 1 base and the J segment 0 bases; nucleotides outside the gene matches: 0. This CDR3 spans 14 amino acids. CDR3 sequence (DNA): TGTGCCAGCAGCTTGACAGGGGTGAACACTGAAGCTTTCTTT. Translating gives CASSLTGVNTEAFF. Combining the CDR3 with reference TRBV5-5 and TRBJ1-1 gives the whole variable domain DAGVTQSPTHLIKTRGQQVTLRCSPISGHKSVSWYQQVLGQGPQFIFQYYEKEERGRGNFPDRFSARQFPNYSSELNVNALLLGDSALYLCASSLTGVNTEAFFGQGTRLTVV.

V is TRBV5-1 and J is TRBJ2-7; 7 bases align to TRBD2. Germline trimming cut 4 bases from V and 4 bases from J; bases unmatched to any gene: 5. In germline, CDR1 is SGHRS, CDR2 YFSETQ. This CDR3 comprises 13 residues. CDR3 DNA: TGCGCCAGCAGCCGGGGGGAGGGGTACGAGCAGTACTTC. Translated, it gives CASSRGEGYEQYF.

The chain carries TRBV7-2 and TRBJ2-3, with TRBD2 as a possible D gene (5 bases). CDR3 length equals 16 residues. Between the trimmed V and J ends, which lost 6 bases and 0 bases, there was a span of 16 bases. Germline lookup yields CDR1 SGHTA and CDR2 FQGNSA. Here the CDR3 reads CASRLKPGVSTDTQYF. CDR3 bases: TGTGCCAGCAGATTAAAGCCCGGGGTGAGCACAGATACGCAGTATTTT.

The gene calls are TRBV30 and TRBJ2-7, with a possible D match to TRBD1 (6 bases). Trimming removed 2 bases from V and 0 bases from J, with 11 bases in between. The CDR3 is made up of 14 amino acids. Germline values: CDR1 GTSNPN, CDR2 SVGIG (reference sequence). CDR3: CAWSSGTNSYEQYF. As DNA, the CDR3 is TGTGCCTGGAGTTCCGGGACAAACTCCTACGAGCAGTACTTC.

This chain connects TRBV12-5 to TRBJ1-2; no clear D. This CDR3 region has 17 residues. The germline V and J ends were trimmed by 0 bases and 0 bases, with 14 bases remaining between them. Germline V gene data show CDR1 as LGHNT and CDR2 as FRNRAP. This chain's CDR3 is CASGLVLPSSPNYGYTF. CDR3 DNA: TGTGCTAGTGGTTTGGTACTACCTTCCAGCCCTAACTATGGCTACACCTTC.

V gene TRBV6-1 combines with J gene TRBJ2-7; D may be TRBD1 (5 bases). The V end lost 1 base, the J end lost 6 bases, and 10 bases lay between the germline ends. Germline V CDR1 and CDR2: MNHNS, SASEGT. This CDR3 has 13 amino acids. CDR3 sequence reads: CASSEDLTGEQYF. CDR3 nucleotides: TGTGCCAGCAGTGAAGACCTTACAGGCGAGCAGTACTTC.

The chain links TRBV5-3 to TRBJ2-4; 8 bases are shared with TRBD2. TRBV5-3 is an open reading frame whose function is uncertain. The CDR3 is 16 residues long. The ends lost 3 bases at V and 0 bases at J; junction bases unmatched: 5. CDR3 nucleotides: TGTGCCAGAAGCTGCGGACTAGCATCAGCCAAAAACATTCAGTACTTC. It specifies CARSCGLASAKNIQYF.